This note documents a single TCR beta chain sequence. The CDR3 runs to 18 residues. V was pared by 3 bases and J by 0 bases, with 18 bases between. The germline V gene encodes CDR1 LGHNA and CDR2 YNFKEQ. This entry comes from a study of blood T cell repertoires in COVID-19. Study at large: The study drew acute and convalescent COVID-19 samples from the United States, Italy and Spain. Sources were T cells, B-cell-depleted T cells, or PBMCs; the material itself was cDNA or gDNA.

The authors' processing: It was from reference gene primer amplification that nucleated cell counts were estimated. The data were produced by immunoSEQ multiplex PCR, yet TCRdb's version contains in-frame clones alone and is incomplete. V and J calls and clone size are copied from that table; D and trimming were computed from the DNA. The sample has 130,000 or so clones, 70% to 90% seen once; the top ten hold 9.5% to 15%. The receptor was derived from a human donor in a cohort sampled during active COVID-19. Sequencing was done on a sample of peripheral blood. The rearrangement uses TRBV4-2 and TRBJ1-3; unclear D gene. CDR3 bases: TGTGCCAGCAGCCAGCCCTTGGGCAGCCAGAGCTCTGGAAACACCATATATTTT. Amino acids: CASSQPLGSQSSGNTIYF.